This T cell receptor (beta chain) comes out of a study of T cells in Graves' hyperthyroidism and ophthalmopathy. TCR beta CDR3 regions were amplified from RNA. HTBI primers were used for first-round RT-PCR of the TCR CDR3. TCRdb re-called the multiplex PCR reads through MiXCR, storing one row per CDR3 protein. The sample records 480,000 or so distinct CDR3 sequences, roughly 45% being singletons. V lost 3 bases, J lost 6 bases, and 12 bases lay in between. Germline loops: CDR1 SEHNR, CDR2 FQNEAQ (reference sequence). This CDR3 comprises 13 residues. The specimen sequenced was peripheral blood or thyroid tissue (not recorded which). The V call is TRBV7-9, the J call TRBJ2-7; no clear D. This receptor was obtained from an adult woman with Graves' disease, either hyperthyroidism or ophthalmopathy (not recorded which). The CDR3 loop reads CASSLVVGSEQYF. The CDR3 region has the DNA TGTGCCAGCAGCTTGGTGGTGGGGTCCGAGCAGTACTTC.